This T cell receptor (beta chain) was profiled in a study of graft-versus-host responses after intestinal transplantation. Study at large: Recipients underwent multivisceral, liver-intestinal, or isolated intestinal transplants.

This clone was seen a handful of times. What it recognizes is unknown. Graft tissue processing released intraepithelial and lamina propria lymphocytes. The CDR3 extends over 11 amino acids. Germline loops: CDR1 MNHNY, CDR2 SVGAGI (reference sequence). The V end lost 8 bases, the J end lost 3 bases, and 5 bases lay between the germline ends. Study-level findings and limits: GvH clones occurred in recipient marrow; some first appeared in ileum or blood.

Only in-frame clones appear in the TCRdb table, and some are missing; sequencing was by immunoSEQ multiplex PCR. The sample lists around 30,000 clones; approximately 80% were seen once. The chain is built from TRBV6-6 and TRBJ1-5; D not certain. This clonotype was obtained from a human patient who received an intestinal transplant, so some T cells may come from the graft donor. The specimen comprised ileum tissue, sampled 98 days after intestinal transplantation. CDR3 amino acids: CASRNNQPQHF. The CDR3 nucleotides read TGTGCCAGCCGAAACAATCAGCCCCAGCATTTT.